This TCR beta chain appears in the sequencing data of a study of shared clonotypes between healthy human individuals. Whole-study findings and limits: Collection of samples was limited to blood; tissue repertoires likely differ.

Comments on this clone: The antigen is undetermined.

V gave up 0 bases and J gave up 7 bases; unmatched junction bases: 8. Germline CDR1 SGHTA, CDR2 FQGNSA. This CDR3 comprises 16 residues. Several immunoSEQ plates received, in even portions, the genomic DNA of each subset. Replicate PCRs from sorted subsets contained approximately 190 ng DNA, which is tens of thousands of T cell genomes. The method was immunoSEQ multiplex PCR; TCRdb's version includes in-frame clones alone and lacks a portion of them. Among approximately 2.1 million clones listed, roughly 93% were seen once. Naive CD4+ cells were CD45RA-selected; the remaining cells were memory. This receptor was taken from a young man in good health. Some clones in this sample may be carry-over from other donors' samples. J is TRBJ2-5 and V is TRBV7-2, with TRBD1 identical over 10 bases. The sample taken for sequencing was naive CD4+ T cells from PBMCs. Subset denoted: CD45RA+ positively selected. The CDR3 is CASSLAGDRGPRTQYF. The CDR3 coding sequence is TGTGCCAGCAGCTTAGCGGGCGACAGGGGGCCTCGGACCCAGTACTTC.